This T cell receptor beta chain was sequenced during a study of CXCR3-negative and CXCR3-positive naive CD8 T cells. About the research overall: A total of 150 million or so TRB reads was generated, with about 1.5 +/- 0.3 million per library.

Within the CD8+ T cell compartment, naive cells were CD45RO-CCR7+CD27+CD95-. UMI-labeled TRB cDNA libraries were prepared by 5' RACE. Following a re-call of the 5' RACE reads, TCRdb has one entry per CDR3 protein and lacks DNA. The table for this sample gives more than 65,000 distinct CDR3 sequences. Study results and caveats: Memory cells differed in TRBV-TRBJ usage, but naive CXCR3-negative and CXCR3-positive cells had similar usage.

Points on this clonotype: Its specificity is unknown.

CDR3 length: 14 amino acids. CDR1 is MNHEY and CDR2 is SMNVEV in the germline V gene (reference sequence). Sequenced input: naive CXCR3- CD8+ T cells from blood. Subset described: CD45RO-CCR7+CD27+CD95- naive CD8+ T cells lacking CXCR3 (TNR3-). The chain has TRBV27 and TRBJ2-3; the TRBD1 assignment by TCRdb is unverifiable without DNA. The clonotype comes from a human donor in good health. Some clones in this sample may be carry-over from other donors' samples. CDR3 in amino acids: CASSFHQGPDTQYF.